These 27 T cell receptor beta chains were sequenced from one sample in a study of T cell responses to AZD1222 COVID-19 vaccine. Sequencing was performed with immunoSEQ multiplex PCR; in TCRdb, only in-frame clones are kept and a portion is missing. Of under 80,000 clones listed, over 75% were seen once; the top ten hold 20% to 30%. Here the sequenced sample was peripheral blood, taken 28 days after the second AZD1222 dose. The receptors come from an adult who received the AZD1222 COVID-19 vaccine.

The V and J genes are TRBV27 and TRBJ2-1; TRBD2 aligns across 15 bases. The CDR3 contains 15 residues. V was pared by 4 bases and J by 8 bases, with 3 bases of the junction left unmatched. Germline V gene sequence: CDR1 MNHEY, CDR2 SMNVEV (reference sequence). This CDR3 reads CASSSGTSGRYEQFF. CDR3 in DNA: TGTGCCAGCAGTTCCGGGACTAGCGGGAGGTATGAGCAGTTCTTC.

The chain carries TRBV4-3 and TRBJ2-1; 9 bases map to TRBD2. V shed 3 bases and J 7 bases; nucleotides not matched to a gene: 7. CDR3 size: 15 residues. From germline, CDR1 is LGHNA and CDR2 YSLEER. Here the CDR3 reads CASSHIAGEFNEQFF. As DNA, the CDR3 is TGCGCCAGCAGCCATATAGCGGGAGAGTTTAATGAGCAGTTCTTC.

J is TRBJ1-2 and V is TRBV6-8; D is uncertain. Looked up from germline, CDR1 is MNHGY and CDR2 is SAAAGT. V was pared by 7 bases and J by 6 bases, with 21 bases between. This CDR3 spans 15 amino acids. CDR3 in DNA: TGTGCCAGCATGGGGAGGGTCATAGGCTTGGATGGCTACACCTTC. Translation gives CASMGRVIGLDGYTF.

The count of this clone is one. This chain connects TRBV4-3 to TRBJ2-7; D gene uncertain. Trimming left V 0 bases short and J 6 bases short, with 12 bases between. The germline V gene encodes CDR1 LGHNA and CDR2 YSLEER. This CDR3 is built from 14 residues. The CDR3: CASSQDRGSLEQYF. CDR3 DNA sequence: TGCGCCAGCAGCCAAGATCGCGGCAGCCTCGAGCAGTACTTC.

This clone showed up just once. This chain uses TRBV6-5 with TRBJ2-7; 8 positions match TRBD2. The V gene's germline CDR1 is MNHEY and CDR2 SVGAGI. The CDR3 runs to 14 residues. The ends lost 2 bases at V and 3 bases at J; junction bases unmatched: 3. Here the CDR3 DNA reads TGTGCCAGCAGTTACGGCGGGAGGCACTACGAGCAGTACTTC. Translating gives CASSYGGRHYEQYF.

Written as DNA, the CDR3 is TGTGCCAGCAGCTTATGGGGTGGGACTAGCGGTGTGAACACCGGGGAGCTGTTTTTT. It is translated as CASSLWGGTSGVNTGELFF. This sequence joins TRBV7-8 and TRBJ2-2; 11 positions match TRBD2. This CDR3 contains 19 residues. CDR1 SGHVS and CDR2 FQNEAQ come from the germline V gene. The V gene end was trimmed by 2 bases and the J gene end by 1 base; junction bases not matched to a gene: 9.

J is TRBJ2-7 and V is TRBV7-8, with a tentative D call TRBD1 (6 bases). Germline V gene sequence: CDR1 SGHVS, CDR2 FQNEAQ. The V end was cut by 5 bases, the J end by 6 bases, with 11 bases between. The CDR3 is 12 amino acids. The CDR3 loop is CASSTQGTEQYF. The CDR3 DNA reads TGTGCCAGCAGCACACAGGGAACCGAGCAGTACTTC. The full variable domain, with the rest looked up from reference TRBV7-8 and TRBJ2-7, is GAGVSQSPRYKVAKRGQDVALRCDPISGHVSLFWYQQALGQGPEFLTYFQNEAQLDKSGLPSDRFFAERPEGSVSTLKIQRTQQEDSAVYLCASSTQGTEQYFGPGTRLTVT.

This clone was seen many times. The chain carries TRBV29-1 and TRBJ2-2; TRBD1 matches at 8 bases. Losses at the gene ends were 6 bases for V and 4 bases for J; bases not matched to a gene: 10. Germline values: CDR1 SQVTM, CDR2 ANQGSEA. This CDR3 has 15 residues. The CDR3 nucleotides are TGCAGCGTCGAGACAGGGGAGATTCTCACCGGGGAGCTGTTTTTT. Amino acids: CSVETGEILTGELFF.

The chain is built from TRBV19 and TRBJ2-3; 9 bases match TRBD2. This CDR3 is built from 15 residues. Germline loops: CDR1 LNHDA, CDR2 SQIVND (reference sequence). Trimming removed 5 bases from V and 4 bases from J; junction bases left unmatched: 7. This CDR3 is CASSRGAGGADTQYF. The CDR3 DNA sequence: TGTGCCAGTAGTCGGGGAGCGGGAGGAGCAGATACGCAGTATTTT.

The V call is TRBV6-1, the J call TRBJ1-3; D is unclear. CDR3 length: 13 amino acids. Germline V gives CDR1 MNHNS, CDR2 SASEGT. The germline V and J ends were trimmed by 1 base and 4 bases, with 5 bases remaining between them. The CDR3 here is CASSEGIGNTIYF. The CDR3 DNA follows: TGTGCCAGCAGTGAAGGAATAGGAAACACCATATATTTT.

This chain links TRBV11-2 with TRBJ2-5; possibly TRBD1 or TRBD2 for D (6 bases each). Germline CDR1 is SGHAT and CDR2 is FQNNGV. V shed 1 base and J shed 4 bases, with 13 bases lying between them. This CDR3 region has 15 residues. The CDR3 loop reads CASSLAGGTRETQYF. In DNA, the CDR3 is TGTGCCAGCAGCTTAGCTGGGGGGACAAGAGAGACCCAGTACTTC.

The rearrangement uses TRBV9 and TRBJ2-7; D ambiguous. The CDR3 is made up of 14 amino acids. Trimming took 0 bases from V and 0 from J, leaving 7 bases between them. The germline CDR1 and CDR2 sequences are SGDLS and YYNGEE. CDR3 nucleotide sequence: TGTGCCAGCAGCGTAGTCGCTATCTCCTACGAGCAGTACTTC. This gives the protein CASSVVAISYEQYF.

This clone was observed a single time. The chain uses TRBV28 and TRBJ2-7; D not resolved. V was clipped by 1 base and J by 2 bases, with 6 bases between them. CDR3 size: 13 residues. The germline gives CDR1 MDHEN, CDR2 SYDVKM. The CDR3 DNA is TGTGCCAGCAGTTTATTCGGTGCCTACGAGCAGTACTTC. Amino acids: CASSLFGAYEQYF.

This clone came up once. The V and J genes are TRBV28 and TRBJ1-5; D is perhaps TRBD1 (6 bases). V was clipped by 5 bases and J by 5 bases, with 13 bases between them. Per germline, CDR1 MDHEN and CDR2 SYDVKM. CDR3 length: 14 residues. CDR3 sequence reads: CASSTTQGDQPQHF. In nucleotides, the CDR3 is TGTGCCAGCAGTACCACACAGGGAGATCAGCCCCAGCATTTT.

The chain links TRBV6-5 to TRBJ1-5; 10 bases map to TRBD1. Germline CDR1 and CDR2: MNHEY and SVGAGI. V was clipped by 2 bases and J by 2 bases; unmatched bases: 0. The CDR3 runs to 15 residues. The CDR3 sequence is CASSYGTGGNQPQHF. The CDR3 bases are TGTGCCAGCAGTTACGGGACAGGGGGCAATCAGCCCCAGCATTTT.

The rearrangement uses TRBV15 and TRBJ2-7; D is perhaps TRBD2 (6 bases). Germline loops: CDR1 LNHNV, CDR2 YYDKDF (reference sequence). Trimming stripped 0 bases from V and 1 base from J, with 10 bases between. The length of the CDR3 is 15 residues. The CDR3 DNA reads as TGTGCCACCAGCAGAGATGGGGGACTGTCCTACGAGCAGTACTTC. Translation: CATSRDGGLSYEQYF.

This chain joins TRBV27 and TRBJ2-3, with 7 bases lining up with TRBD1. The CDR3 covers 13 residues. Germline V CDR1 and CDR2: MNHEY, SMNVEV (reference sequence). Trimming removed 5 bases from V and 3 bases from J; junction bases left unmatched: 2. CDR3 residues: CASSAQGTDTQYF. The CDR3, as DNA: TGTGCCAGCAGTGCACAGGGGACAGATACGCAGTATTTT.

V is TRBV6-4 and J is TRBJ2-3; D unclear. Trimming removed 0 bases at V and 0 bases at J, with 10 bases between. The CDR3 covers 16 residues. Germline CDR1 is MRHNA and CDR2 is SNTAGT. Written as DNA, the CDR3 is TGTGCCAGCAGTGACTCTCCCAATGATAGCACAGATACGCAGTATTTT. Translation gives CASSDSPNDSTDTQYF.

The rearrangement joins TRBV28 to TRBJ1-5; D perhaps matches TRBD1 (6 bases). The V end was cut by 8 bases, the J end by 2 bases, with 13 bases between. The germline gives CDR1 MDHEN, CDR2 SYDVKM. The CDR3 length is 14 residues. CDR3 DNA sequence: TGTGCCAGCCAATCTAGGGGGGGCAATCAGCCCCAGCATTTT. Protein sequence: CASQSRGGNQPQHF.

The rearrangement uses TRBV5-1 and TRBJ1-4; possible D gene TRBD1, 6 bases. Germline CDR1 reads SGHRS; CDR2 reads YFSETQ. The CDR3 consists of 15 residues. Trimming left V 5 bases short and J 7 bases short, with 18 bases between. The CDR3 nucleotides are TGCGCCAGCAGTTTACAGGGTAATAGCGGTGAAAAACTGTTTTTT. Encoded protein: CASSLQGNSGEKLFF.

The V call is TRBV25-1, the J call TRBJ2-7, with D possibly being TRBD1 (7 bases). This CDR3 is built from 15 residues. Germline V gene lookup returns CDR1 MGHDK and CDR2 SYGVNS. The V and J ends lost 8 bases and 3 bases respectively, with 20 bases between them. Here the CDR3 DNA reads TGTGCCAGCGAAGCGACAGGGAGGACTCTCTACGAGCAGTACTTC. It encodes CASEATGRTLYEQYF.

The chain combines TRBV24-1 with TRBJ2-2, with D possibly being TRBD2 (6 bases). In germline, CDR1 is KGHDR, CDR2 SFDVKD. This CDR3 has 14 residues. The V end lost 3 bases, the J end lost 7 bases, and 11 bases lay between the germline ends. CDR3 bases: TGTGCCACCAGTGATGGAGGGTTTGACGGGGAGCTGTTTTTT. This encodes CATSDGGFDGELFF.

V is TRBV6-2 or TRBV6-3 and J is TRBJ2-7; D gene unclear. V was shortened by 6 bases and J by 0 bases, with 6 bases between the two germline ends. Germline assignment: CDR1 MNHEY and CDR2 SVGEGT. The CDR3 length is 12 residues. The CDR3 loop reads CASSSFSYEQYF. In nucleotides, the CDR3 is TGTGCCAGCAGCAGCTTCTCCTACGAGCAGTACTTC.

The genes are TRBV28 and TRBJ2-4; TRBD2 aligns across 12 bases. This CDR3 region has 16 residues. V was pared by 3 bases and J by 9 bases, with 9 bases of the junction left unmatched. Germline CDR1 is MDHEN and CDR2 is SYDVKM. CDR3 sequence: CASSFATSGRLGIQYF. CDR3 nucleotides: TGTGCCAGCAGTTTCGCGACTAGCGGGAGACTGGGCATTCAGTACTTC.

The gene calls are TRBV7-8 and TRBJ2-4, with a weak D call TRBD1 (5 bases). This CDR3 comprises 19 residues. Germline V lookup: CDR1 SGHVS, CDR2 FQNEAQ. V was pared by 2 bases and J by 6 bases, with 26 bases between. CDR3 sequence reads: CASSLQGTTTTILGNIQYF. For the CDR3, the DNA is TGTGCCAGCAGCTTACAGGGTACCACAACAACAATCTTGGGAAACATTCAGTACTTC. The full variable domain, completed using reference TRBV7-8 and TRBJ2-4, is GAGVSQSPRYKVAKRGQDVALRCDPISGHVSLFWYQQALGQGPEFLTYFQNEAQLDKSGLPSDRFFAERPEGSVSTLKIQRTQQEDSAVYLCASSLQGTTTTILGNIQYFGAGTRLSVL.

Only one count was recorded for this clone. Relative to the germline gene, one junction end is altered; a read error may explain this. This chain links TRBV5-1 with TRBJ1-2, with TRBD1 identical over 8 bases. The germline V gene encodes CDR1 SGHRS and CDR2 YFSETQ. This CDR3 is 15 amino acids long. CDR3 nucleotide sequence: TGCGCCAGCAGCACAACGGGACAGGAGCCCTATGGATACACCTTC. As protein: CASSTTGQEPYGYTF.

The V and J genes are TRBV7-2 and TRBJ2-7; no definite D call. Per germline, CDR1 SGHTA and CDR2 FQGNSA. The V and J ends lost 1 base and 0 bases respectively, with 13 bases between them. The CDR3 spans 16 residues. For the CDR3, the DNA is TGTGCCAGCAGCTTAGACCCTGGCCTCAGCTCCTACGAGCAGTACTTC. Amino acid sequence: CASSLDPGLSSYEQYF. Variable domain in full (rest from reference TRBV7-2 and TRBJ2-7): GAGVSQSPSNKVTEKGKDVELRCDPISGHTALYWYRQSLGQGLEFLIYFQGNSAPDKSGLPSDRFSAERTGGSVSTLTIQRTQQEDSAVYLCASSLDPGLSSYEQYFGPGTRLTVT.